This T cell receptor beta chain emerged from a study of vaccination and CD4 T cells after COVID-19. Study information: There were six male and four female convalescents, and two of them were Hispanic. Study findings and constraints: Spike mono-reactivity was found in 304 of 307 vaccine-specific clones from convalescent patients.

As for treatment: approximately 9-day PBMC culture with coronavirus spike peptide pools or control peptides (ViraFEST assay). Researchers reported culturing about 2 million PBMCs per well with approximately 10 IU/ml IL-2 and roughly 9.8 ug/ml peptide pools. Half the growth medium was swapped for new IL-2 medium on days 3 and 7. The V end lost 4 bases, the J end lost 4 bases, and 12 bases lay between the germline ends. Germline V gene lookup returns CDR1 LNHDA and CDR2 SQIVND (reference sequence). This CDR3 has 14 residues. Details on this clonotype: Its antigen remains unknown.

Cultured CD4+ T-cell DNA underwent Oncomine TCR Beta short-read sequencing. TCRdb called the PCR reads again in MiXCR, with one record for every CDR3 protein. The sample has about 20,000 distinct CDR3 sequences, around 45% seen once. The source material was CD4+ T cells from blood, cultured in vitro, sampled before SARS-CoV-2 vaccination. The genes are TRBV19 and TRBJ2-3; TRBD1 is a possible D gene (6 bases). The receptor was isolated from a human donor who had recovered from COVID-19. As DNA, the CDR3 is TGTGCCAGTAGTAGCTACAGGGACGCAGATACGCAGTATTTT. This codes for CASSSYRDADTQYF.